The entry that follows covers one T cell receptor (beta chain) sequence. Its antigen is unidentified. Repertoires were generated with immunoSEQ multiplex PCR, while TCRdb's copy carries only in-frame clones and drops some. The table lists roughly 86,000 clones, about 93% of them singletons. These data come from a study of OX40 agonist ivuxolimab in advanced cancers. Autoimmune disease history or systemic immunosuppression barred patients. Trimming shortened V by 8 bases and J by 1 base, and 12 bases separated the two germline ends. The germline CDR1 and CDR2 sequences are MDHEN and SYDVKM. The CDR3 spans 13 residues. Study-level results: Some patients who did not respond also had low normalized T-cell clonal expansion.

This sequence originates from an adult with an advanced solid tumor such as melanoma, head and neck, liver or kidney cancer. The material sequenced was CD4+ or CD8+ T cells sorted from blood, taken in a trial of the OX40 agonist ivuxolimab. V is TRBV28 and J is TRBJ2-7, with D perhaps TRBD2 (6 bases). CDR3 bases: TGTGCCAGCTCGGGAGTTATATCCTACGAGCAGTACTTC. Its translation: CASSGVISYEQYF.